The 26 T cell receptor beta chains reported below all come from one sample, sequenced in a study of post-analysis software for immune sequencing data (dated by TCRdb to about 2015). What the research found in general, with its limitations: Patients showed significantly higher frequencies than controls for a handful of TRBV segments, among them TRBV5-6, TRBV5-1 and TRBV20-1.

Library generation was performed with PCR. Sequencing used an Illumina HiSeq 2500. To reduce PCR and sequencing biases, unique molecular identifiers were incorporated into the TCR beta cDNA libraries. The public sequencing data were trimmed at Q25 with fastp and processed into clonotypes with MiXCR by TCRdb, which kept only in-frame beta chains. Rows with one shared CDR3 protein collapse into an entry with the most common genes and DNA. This sample has 450,000 to 650,000 distinct CDR3 sequences in its table, and roughly 45% of those were observed once. Clones ranked in the top ten supply approximately 1.7% of the sample. Their antigen targets remain unknown. Input material: blood. The source is a girl aged 5 to 17 with multiple sclerosis.

The rearrangement links TRBV20-1 to TRBJ2-7, with no clear D. The CDR3 length is 12 residues. The germline CDR1 and CDR2 sequences are DFQATT and SNEGSKA (reference sequence). The ends were cut back, 4 bases at V and 0 bases at J, with 7 bases in the middle. CDR3 nucleotides: TGCAGTGCTATTAAGGACTCCTACGAGCAGTACTTC. It specifies CSAIKDSYEQYF.

This chain joins TRBV11-2 and TRBJ1-6; a weak D match, TRBD1 (5 bases). Germline values: CDR1 SGHAT, CDR2 FQNNGV. V was shortened by 2 bases and J by 9 bases, with 26 bases between the two germline ends. The CDR3 is 19 residues long. The CDR3 DNA follows: TGTGCCAGCAGCTTAAGGGCCCCAGACCGTACCATAGGGGCTTCACCCCTCCACTTT. Residues: CASSLRAPDRTIGASPLHF.

The chain uses TRBV6-5 and TRBJ2-4; D not certain. Near its end, the DNA agrees better with TRBJ2-7, so the J call may be wrong. This CDR3 is built from 14 residues. CDR1 MNHEY and CDR2 SVGAGI come from the germline V gene. CDR3 sequence: CASSYSIGVNEQYF. The DNA of the CDR3 is TGTGCCAGCAGTTACTCGATTGGAGTTAACGAGCAGTACTTC.

This clonotype was seen a few times. The chain recombines TRBV25-1 with TRBJ2-7; 9 nucleotides line up with TRBD1. Germline CDR1 is MGHDK and CDR2 is SYGVNS. V lost 0 bases to trimming and J lost 6 bases; unmatched junction nucleotides: 15. The CDR3 runs 18 residues. The CDR3 reads CASSEYIGSAGQGGEQYF. The CDR3 coding sequence is TGTGCCAGCAGTGAATATATTGGCTCGGCGGGACAGGGAGGCGAGCAGTACTTC.

The chain links TRBV5-1 to TRBJ2-7, with unresolved D. Trimming pared 2 bases from V and 4 bases from J, leaving 10 bases between. Per the germline V gene, CDR1 is SGHRS and CDR2 is YFSETQ. This CDR3 contains 13 residues. CDR3 protein: CASSFLLGYEQYF. In DNA form, the CDR3 reads TGCGCCAGCAGCTTTCTCCTGGGGTACGAGCAGTACTTC.

This clonotype was detected only a few times. The rearrangement uses TRBV12-3 or TRBV12-4 and TRBJ1-2, with D maybe TRBD1 (6 bases). This CDR3 has 13 residues. V lost 6 bases, J lost 6 bases, and 14 bases lay in between. DNA for the CDR3: TGTGCCAGCAGCCCCTACAGGGCGAATGGCTACACCTTC. Protein: CASSPYRANGYTF.

The genes are TRBV4-2 and TRBJ1-2; D is possibly TRBD1 (5 bases). The germline V gene has CDR1 LGHNA and CDR2 YNFKEQ. Trimming removed 0 bases at V and 0 bases at J, with 8 bases between. This CDR3 comprises 15 residues. CDR3 amino acids: CASSQETGANYGYTF. CDR3 DNA sequence: TGTGCCAGCAGCCAAGAAACAGGAGCTAACTATGGCTACACCTTC.

In this sample, this clonotype turned up a few times. The rearrangement uses TRBV20-1 and TRBJ2-4, with D tentatively TRBD1 or TRBD2 (5 bases each). The J call could be wrong; TRBJ2-7 is a better fit for the DNA end. This CDR3 has 12 residues. Germline lookup yields CDR1 DFQATT and CDR2 SNEGSKA (reference sequence). The CDR3 spells CSVEGPLYEQYF. CDR3 coding DNA: TGCAGCGTCGAGGGGCCGTTATACGAGCAGTACTTC.

This CDR3 reads CASSLVGSNFEKLFF. The CDR3 DNA is TGTGCCAGCAGCTTAGTAGGATCCAATTTTGAAAAACTGTTTTTT. The chain is built from TRBV7-9 and TRBJ1-4; D is uncertain. V lost 1 base and J lost 7, with 13 bases in between. The germline V gene encodes CDR1 SEHNR and CDR2 FQNEAQ (reference sequence). CDR3 length: 15 residues.

V is TRBV5-1 and J is TRBJ2-3; no clear D gene. Germline V gene sequence: CDR1 SGHRS, CDR2 YFSETQ. The V and J ends lost 0 bases and 4 bases respectively, with 9 bases between them. The CDR3 runs 14 residues. CDR3 DNA: TGCGCCAGCAGCTTGGGCAGCGTGGCAGATACGCAGTATTTT. Translated: CASSLGSVADTQYF. Full variable domain (remainder filled in from reference TRBV5-1 and TRBJ2-3): KAGVTQTPRYLIKTRGQQVTLSCSPISGHRSVSWYQQTPGQGLQFLFEYFSETQRNKGNFPGRFSGRQFSNSRSEMNVSTLELGDSALYLCASSLGSVADTQYFGPGTRLTVL.

In this sample, this clonotype turned up a few times. The chain is built from TRBV11-1 and TRBJ2-1, with D possibly TRBD1 on 5 matching bases. The germline V and J ends were trimmed by 2 bases and 6 bases, with 8 bases remaining between them. This CDR3 has 13 amino acids. Per the germline V gene, CDR1 is SGHAT and CDR2 is FQDESV (reference sequence). The CDR3 spells CASSLRTPNEQFF. DNA of the CDR3: TGTGCCAGCAGCTTACGGACACCCAATGAGCAGTTCTTC.

The V call is TRBV20-1, the J call TRBJ1-2; tentative D call: TRBD1 (5 bases). V gave up 7 bases and J gave up 5 bases, with 14 bases separating them. There are 12 residues in the CDR3. The germline V gene encodes CDR1 DFQATT and CDR2 SNEGSKA (reference sequence). The CDR3 here is CSVGRAIYGYTF. As DNA, the CDR3 is TGCAGTGTGGGGCGAGCGATATATGGCTACACCTTC.

This chain uses TRBV10-3 with TRBJ1-2, with a possible D match to TRBD1 (5 bases). This CDR3 contains 15 residues. The V and J ends lost 3 bases and 6 bases respectively, with 17 bases between them. CDR1 is ENHRY and CDR2 is SYGVKD in the germline V gene. CDR3 loop: CAISDGDPPGDGYTF. The CDR3 bases are TGTGCCATCAGTGACGGGGACCCGCCGGGCGATGGCTACACCTTC.

This chain joins TRBV18 and TRBJ1-2, with TRBD1 as a possible D gene (6 bases). The germline gives CDR1 KGHSH, CDR2 LQKENI. The germline V and J ends were trimmed by 4 bases and 4 bases, with 10 bases remaining between them. CDR3 length: 13 residues. For the CDR3, the DNA is TGTGCCAGCTCACACGGACAGCTCTATGGCTACACCTTC. Translating it yields CASSHGQLYGYTF.

J is TRBJ1-3 and V is TRBV4-1, with D perhaps TRBD1 (5 bases). V lost 0 bases and J 6 bases, leaving 6 bases between the germline ends. The CDR3 totals 13 residues. Germline CDR1 reads MGHRA; CDR2 reads YSYEKL. This chain's CDR3 is CASSQEGVNTIYF. The CDR3 bases are TGCGCCAGCAGCCAAGAGGGGGTAAACACCATATATTTT.

The chain links TRBV7-2 to TRBJ2-3; a possible D gene is TRBD1 (7 bases). The V gene's germline CDR1 is SGHTA and CDR2 FQGNSA. With 5 bases removed from V and 1 base from J, the gap between germline ends came to 13 bases. The CDR3 loop spans 15 amino acids. Written as DNA, the CDR3 is TGTGCCAGCAGCCTCAGGGGGGCCGGCACAGATACGCAGTATTTT. Its translation: CASSLRGAGTDTQYF.

This clonotype appeared a few times. The chain is built from TRBV7-2 and TRBJ1-2; no reliable D call. The V end was cut by 8 bases, the J end by 0 bases, with 13 bases between. The CDR3 runs to 14 residues. Germline CDR1 reads SGHTA; CDR2 reads FQGNSA. CDR3 loop: CASPRSLANYGYTF. CDR3 DNA: TGTGCCAGCCCCCGTTCACTAGCTAACTATGGCTACACCTTC.

The chain couples TRBV20-1 to TRBJ2-7, with TRBD2 matching 12 bases. This CDR3 comprises 16 residues. Germline CDR1 reads DFQATT; CDR2 reads SNEGSKA (reference sequence). The ends lost 5 bases at V and 3 bases at J; junction bases unmatched: 11. The CDR3 region has the DNA TGCAGTGCTCCTTCCCGTACTAGCGGGGGGCTCTACGAGCAGTACTTC. Encoded protein: CSAPSRTSGGLYEQYF.

Points on this clonotype: An end of the junction differs from the germline gene, which may be a read error. This sequence joins TRBV12-3 or TRBV12-4 and TRBJ2-1; 8 nucleotides align to TRBD1. The CDR3 sequence is 16 residues long. The CDR3 nucleotides are TGTGCCAGCAGTGTAGCGTTGGACAGGGCGAACAATGAGCAGTTCTTC. As protein: CASSVALDRANNEQFF.

This clonotype was recorded once. V is TRBV6-6 and J is TRBJ2-5; unclear D gene. V was trimmed by 5 bases and J by 5 bases, leaving 15 bases between them. The CDR3 runs 14 residues. Per the germline V gene, CDR1 is MNHNY and CDR2 is SVGAGI (reference sequence). The CDR3, as DNA: TGTGCCAGCAGTAACCGTTTGGTTGGGGAGACCCAGTACTTC. This codes for CASSNRLVGETQYF.

This chain uses TRBV12-3 or TRBV12-4 with TRBJ2-7, with TRBD1 identical over 10 bases. The CDR3 runs 16 residues. V lost 6 bases to trimming and J lost 5 bases; unmatched junction nucleotides: 13. Here the CDR3 reads CASRPGIGTGVHEQYF. DNA of the CDR3: TGTGCCAGCAGGCCTGGTATCGGGACAGGGGTCCACGAGCAGTACTTC.

This chain connects TRBV12-3 or TRBV12-4 to TRBJ2-3, with 11 bases that match TRBD2. V lost 3 bases to trimming and J lost 5 bases; unmatched junction nucleotides: 1. The CDR3 consists of 14 residues. CDR3 bases: TGTGCCAGCAGTTTGACTAGCGGGGAAGATACGCAGTATTTT. This encodes CASSLTSGEDTQYF.

Note on this clonotype: One end of the junction fails to match germline, which may point to a read error. The genes are TRBV28 and TRBJ2-1; 10 bases align to TRBD2. Germline assignment: CDR1 MDHEN and CDR2 SYDVKM. The CDR3 contains 16 residues. CDR3 sequence (DNA): TGTGCCAGCAGTCTACAGCGGGAGGGCTCCTACAATAAGCAGTTCTTC. Protein product: CASSLQREGSYNKQFF. Full variable domain (remainder filled in from reference TRBV28 and TRBJ2-1): DVKVTQSSRYLVKRTGEKVFLECVQDMDHENMFWYRQDPGLGLRLIYFSYDVKMKEKGDIPEGYSVSREKKERFSLILESASTNQTSMYLCASSLQREGSYNKQFFGPGTRLTVL.

This sequence joins TRBV4-1 and TRBJ2-1; D may be TRBD2 (6 bases). Germline V lookup: CDR1 MGHRA, CDR2 YSYEKL. The V end lost 0 bases, the J end lost 4 bases, and 19 bases lay between the germline ends. The CDR3 has 18 residues. CDR3 in amino acids: CASSQDWAIVRGYNEQFF. For the CDR3, the DNA is TGCGCCAGCAGCCAAGATTGGGCGATCGTCCGGGGGTACAATGAGCAGTTCTTC.

A word on this clonotype: Sequence at one end of the junction differs from germline and may be a read error. This chain connects TRBV5-1 to TRBJ2-5; the D call may be TRBD1 or TRBD2 (5 bases each). CDR1 and CDR2 from the germline V gene are SGHRS and YFSETQ. CDR3 length equals 17 residues. CDR3 DNA sequence: TGCGCCAGCAGCTTGGATCACGTTTATGGGGACCAAGATACCCAGTACTTC. It yields the protein CASSLDHVYGDQDTQYF.

The rearrangement links TRBV7-2 to TRBJ2-5; D possibly uses TRBD1 or TRBD2 (6 bases each). Per germline, CDR1 SGHTA and CDR2 FQGNSA. Trimming removed 5 bases from V and 5 bases from J, with 21 bases in between. The CDR3 extends over 16 amino acids. The CDR3 reads CASSPSHRGLRETQYF. CDR3 coding DNA: TGTGCCAGCAGCCCTTCCCACCGGGGGCTCCGGGAGACCCAGTACTTC.